A single sample gave rise to the 13 T cell receptor beta chains below, sequenced in a study of immune characterization of retroperitoneal liposarcoma. Using its own MiXCR run on the PCR reads, TCRdb lists one record per CDR3 protein. Here the sample spans 10,000 or so distinct CDR3 sequences, roughly 26% being singletons. Input material: tumor tissue. All receptors come from a male donor with retroperitoneal liposarcoma.

In its sample, this clonotype was seen a few times. The V and J genes are TRBV14 and TRBJ2-1; D is uncertain. The CDR3 spans 14 residues. V lost 4 bases and J 10 bases, leaving 17 bases between the germline ends. From germline, CDR1 is SGHDN and CDR2 FVKESK. CDR3 coding DNA: TGTGCCAGCAGCCCTGAACAGAGATTCTACGAGCAGTTCTTC. Translating gives CASSPEQRFYEQFF. Full variable domain (rest looked up from reference TRBV14 and TRBJ2-1): EAGVTQFPSHSVIEKGQTVTLRCDPISGHDNLYWYRRVMGKEIKFLLHFVKESKQDESGMPNNRFLAERTGGTYSTLKVQPAELEDSGVYFCASSPEQRFYEQFFGPGTRLTVL.

The sample holds many counts of this clonotype. The chain joins TRBV25-1 to TRBJ1-5; D not certain. V shed 0 bases and J shed 4 bases, with 4 bases lying between them. The germline CDR1 and CDR2 sequences are MGHDK and SYGVNS. This CDR3 region has 13 residues. The CDR3, as DNA: TGTGCCAGCAGTGAATATGGTAATCAGCCCCAGCATTTT. Its translation is CASSEYGNQPQHF.

The chain carries TRBV11-3 and TRBJ2-5, with D perhaps TRBD1 or TRBD2 (5 bases each). The end of the DNA fits TRBJ2-1 better, so the J call may be wrong. The CDR3 length is 13 residues. Germline V CDR1 and CDR2: SGHNT, YENEEA. In nucleotides, the CDR3 is TGTGCCAGCAGCTCGGGGCTCGGTGGTGAGCAGTTCTTC. It is translated as CASSSGLGGEQFF.

This clonotype was seen only a few times. The chain joins TRBV7-2 to TRBJ1-2; D unclear. CDR3 size: 11 residues. V lost 1 base, J lost 7 bases, and 4 bases lay in between. Germline assignment: CDR1 SGHTA and CDR2 FQGNSA. As DNA, the CDR3 is TGTGCCAGCAGCTTAGAATTTGGCTACACCTTC. As protein: CASSLEFGYTF.

This clonotype has at least ten counts. V and J are TRBV12-3 or TRBV12-4 and TRBJ2-1, with 7 bases aligning to TRBD1. The J call may be mistaken, given a closer DNA end match to TRBJ2-7. This CDR3 spans 14 amino acids. CDR3 nucleotide sequence: TGTGCCAGCAGTTCCGGGGACAGCTCCTACGAGCAGTACTTC. It translates to CASSSGDSSYEQYF.

This clonotype has just one count. The chain combines TRBV6-1 with TRBJ2-1, with 10 bases aligning to TRBD2. CDR3 length: 15 amino acids. Germline CDR1 and CDR2: MNHNS and SASEGT. Trimming cost V 8 bases and J 2 bases; bases outside gene matches: 6. DNA of the CDR3: TGTGCCAGCGGATTTAGCGGGAGGCCCTACAATGAGCAGTTCTTC. Its protein is CASGFSGRPYNEQFF.

The chain has TRBV6-1 and TRBJ2-3; 11 bases fit TRBD2. Germline V gene lookup returns CDR1 MNHNS and CDR2 SASEGT. V shed 6 bases, J shed 2 bases, and the junction held 4 bases outside the gene matches. CDR3 length: 15 amino acids. The CDR3 region is CASRLAGGLTDTQYF. The CDR3 region has the DNA TGTGCCAGCAGGTTAGCGGGGGGGCTCACAGATACGCAGTATTTT.

This sequence joins TRBV27 and TRBJ1-6; 8 nucleotides agree with TRBD1. The CDR3 totals 13 residues. CDR1 and CDR2 (germline): MNHEY, SMNVEV (reference sequence). Trimming removed 3 bases from V and 13 bases from J; junction bases left unmatched: 5. CDR3 coding DNA: TGTGCCAGCAGTTTCAGGGGGCCGGCTCCCCTCCACTTT. This codes for CASSFRGPAPLHF.

This clonotype ranks as medium-sized. This chain links TRBV7-2 with TRBJ2-1; D may be TRBD1 (5 bases). The germline V gene has CDR1 SGHTA and CDR2 FQGNSA. V shed 1 base and J shed 0 bases, with 7 bases lying between them. CDR3 length: 15 residues. The CDR3 protein is CASSLDTGSYNEQFF. The CDR3 nucleotides are TGTGCCAGCAGCTTAGACACAGGCTCCTACAATGAGCAGTTCTTC.

This clonotype was counted a few times. This rearrangement joins TRBV6-1 to TRBJ2-5; D is uncertain. With 6 bases removed from V and 5 bases from J, the gap between germline ends came to 13 bases. CDR1 is MNHNS and CDR2 is SASEGT in the germline V gene. CDR3 size: 13 residues. Written as DNA, the CDR3 is TGTGCCAGCAGAAAACAAGGGTTGGAGACCCAGTACTTC. Translating it yields CASRKQGLETQYF.

This clonotype showed up just a few times. The chain carries TRBV11-2 and TRBJ2-6, with 14 bases that match TRBD2. Germline CDR1 reads SGHAT; CDR2 reads FQNNGV. V gave up 7 bases and J gave up 2 bases; unmatched junction bases: 4. This CDR3 contains 17 residues. The DNA for the CDR3 is TGTGCCAGCAAGGGACTAGCGGGAGCAACTGGGGCCAACGTCCTGACTTTC. This gives the protein CASKGLAGATGANVLTF.

V gene TRBV6-9 combines with J gene TRBJ2-1; 7 positions agree with TRBD2. The J call may be faulty, since TRBJ2-7 better matches the DNA end. The germline V gene has CDR1 MNHGY and CDR2 SVAAGI. The CDR3 loop spans 13 amino acids. CDR3 in amino acids: CASSGGSSYEQYF. CDR3 nucleotides: TGTGCCAGCAGTGGCGGGAGCTCCTACGAGCAGTACTTC.

This clonotype was picked up many times. This sequence joins TRBV6-1 and TRBJ2-4; 7 nucleotides align to TRBD2. With V trimmed by 7 bases and J by 6 bases, 12 bases remained unmatched. Germline V gene lookup returns CDR1 MNHNS and CDR2 SASEGT. The CDR3 has 15 residues. The CDR3 nucleotides are TGTGCCAGCACTAGGGAGGGGACGCCGGGAAACATTCAGTACTTC. Protein sequence: CASTREGTPGNIQYF.